This TCR beta chain derives from a study of CD8 T cells in ankylosing spondylitis. This clonotype was seen a handful of times. No antigen is known for it. In making TCR beta libraries, quantitative 5'-RACE with molecular barcodes was used. TCRdb passed the 5' RACE reads through MiXCR, listing each CDR3 protein once. The sample has around 140,000 distinct CDR3 sequences; approximately 17% are singletons. Study results and caveats: Blood from ankylosing spondylitis patients appeared to carry a characteristic roughly 8-variant TCR beta motif.

This CDR3 has 15 amino acids. The V and J ends lost 0 bases and 3 bases respectively, with 11 bases between them. CDR1 and CDR2 from the germline V gene are SGHVS and FQNEAQ. The TCR was taken from a male donor with ankylosing spondylitis. The rearrangement joins TRBV7-8 to TRBJ1-2; a weak D match, TRBD1 (6 bases). The source material was blood, either unsorted or a sorted T cell fraction (not recorded which). The CDR3: CASSLAPDSYYGYTF. The CDR3 DNA reads as TGTGCCAGCAGCTTAGCTCCGGACAGCTACTATGGCTACACCTTC.